This TCR beta chain was retrieved from a study of cytomegalovirus exposure and HLA in healthy donors. Study observations and caveats: A previous analysis found most TCR beta V segments productive roughly 87% or roughly 30% of the time. A later analysis reported that several of the most significant clusters appeared to be linked to common viral pathogens, among them Epstein-Barr virus. It was approximately 150 TCR beta chains that were listed as cytomegalovirus-associated.

About this clone itself: Its antigen is unidentified.

Primers for the PCR totalled 60 Vbeta and 13 Jbeta. Libraries were prepared by immunoSEQ multiplex PCR; TCRdb keeps only in-frame clonotypes and omits some of them. The data contain 100,000 or so clones, approximately 80% of them singletons. The CDR3 runs 20 residues. Unmatched junction bases numbered 15, after V lost 0 bases and J lost 2 bases. CDR1 and CDR2 from the germline V gene are ENHRY and SYGVKD. V usage is TRBV10-3 and J usage is TRBJ1-5; TRBD1 agrees at 8 bases. Sequenced material: PBMCs. The sequence was collected from a woman between 40 and 50 years old in good health and CMV-seropositive. Here the CDR3 DNA reads TGTGCCATCAGTGAGTCGAGGGGGCAGGGGGCCAGACGAGGCAATCAGCCCCAGCATTTT. Its protein is CAISESRGQGARRGNQPQHF.